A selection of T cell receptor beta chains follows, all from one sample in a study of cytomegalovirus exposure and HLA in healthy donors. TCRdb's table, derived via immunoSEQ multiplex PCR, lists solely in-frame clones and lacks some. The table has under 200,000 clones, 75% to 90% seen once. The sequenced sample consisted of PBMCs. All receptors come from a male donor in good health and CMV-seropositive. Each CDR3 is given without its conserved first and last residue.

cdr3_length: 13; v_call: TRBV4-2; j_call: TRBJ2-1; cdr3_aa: ASSQDRAGANEQF
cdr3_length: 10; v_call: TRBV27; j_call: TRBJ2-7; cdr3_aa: ASKTSGYEQY
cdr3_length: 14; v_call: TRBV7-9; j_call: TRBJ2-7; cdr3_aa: SSSLEASGRTYEQY
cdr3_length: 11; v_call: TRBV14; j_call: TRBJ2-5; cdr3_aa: ASSLSGSETQY
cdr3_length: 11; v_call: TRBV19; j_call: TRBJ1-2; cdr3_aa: ASRAYRGGGYT
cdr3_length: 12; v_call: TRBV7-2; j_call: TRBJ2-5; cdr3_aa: ASSFNRGQETQY
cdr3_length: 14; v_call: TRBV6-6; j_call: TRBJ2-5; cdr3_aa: ASSTPPQGPGETQY
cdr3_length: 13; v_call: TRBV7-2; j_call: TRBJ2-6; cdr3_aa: ASSSYSPGANVLT
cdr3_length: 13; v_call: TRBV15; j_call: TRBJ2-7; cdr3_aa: ATSRGFGGRYEQY
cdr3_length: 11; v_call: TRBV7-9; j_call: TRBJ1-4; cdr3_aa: SSSSAPHRGLF
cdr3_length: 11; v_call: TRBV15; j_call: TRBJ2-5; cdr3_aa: ATMGREKETQY
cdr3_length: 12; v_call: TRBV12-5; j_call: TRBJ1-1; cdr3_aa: ASGSQGASTEAF
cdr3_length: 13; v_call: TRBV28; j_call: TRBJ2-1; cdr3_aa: ASSLEGQGYNEQF
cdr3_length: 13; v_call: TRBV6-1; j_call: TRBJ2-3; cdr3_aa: ASSIDGASTDTQY
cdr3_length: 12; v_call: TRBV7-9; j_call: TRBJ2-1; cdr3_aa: ATPGQGIINEQF
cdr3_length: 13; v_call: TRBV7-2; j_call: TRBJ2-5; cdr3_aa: ASSFDRGLGETQY
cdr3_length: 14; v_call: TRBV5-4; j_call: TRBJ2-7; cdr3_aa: ASSLRLAGTSYEQY
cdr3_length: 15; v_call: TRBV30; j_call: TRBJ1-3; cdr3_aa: AWSVRRDFLSGNTIY
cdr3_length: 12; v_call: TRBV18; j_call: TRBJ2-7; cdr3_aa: ASSTPGSGYEQY
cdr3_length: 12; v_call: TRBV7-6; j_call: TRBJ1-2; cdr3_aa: ASSPPGTEYGYT
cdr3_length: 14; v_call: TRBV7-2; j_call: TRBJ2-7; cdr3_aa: ASSLAATSGGYEQY
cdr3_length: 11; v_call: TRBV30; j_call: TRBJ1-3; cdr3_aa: AWNRQTGNTIY
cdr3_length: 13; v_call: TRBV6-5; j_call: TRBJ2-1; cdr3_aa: ASSYEVRGYNEQF
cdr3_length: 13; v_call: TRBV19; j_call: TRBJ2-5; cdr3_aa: ASSPGTAGEETQY
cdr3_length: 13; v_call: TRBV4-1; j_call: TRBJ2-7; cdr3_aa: ASSDAGASSYEQY
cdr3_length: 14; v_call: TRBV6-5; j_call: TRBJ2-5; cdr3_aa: ASSYSRTRGEKTQY
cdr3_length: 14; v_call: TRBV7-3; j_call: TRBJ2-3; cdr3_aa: ASSSPGPYSTDTQY
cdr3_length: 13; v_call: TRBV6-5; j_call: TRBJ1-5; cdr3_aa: ASSSQGISNQPQH
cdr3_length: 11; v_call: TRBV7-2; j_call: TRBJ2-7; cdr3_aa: ASSRDSSYEQY
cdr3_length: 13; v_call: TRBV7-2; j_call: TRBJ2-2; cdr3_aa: ASSIGLAGAGELF
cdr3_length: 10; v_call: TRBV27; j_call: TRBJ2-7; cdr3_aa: ASSLGGYEQY
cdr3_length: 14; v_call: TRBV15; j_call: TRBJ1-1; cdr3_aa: ATSRGIGQGRDEAF
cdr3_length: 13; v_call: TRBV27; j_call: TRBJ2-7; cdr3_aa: ASSPRAGALYEQY
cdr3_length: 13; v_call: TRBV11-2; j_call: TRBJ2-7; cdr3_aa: ASSLVLAGSYEQY
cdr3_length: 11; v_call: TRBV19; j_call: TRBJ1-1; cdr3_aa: ASSIGKNTEAF
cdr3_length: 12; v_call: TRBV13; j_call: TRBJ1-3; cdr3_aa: ASSLDPSGNTIY
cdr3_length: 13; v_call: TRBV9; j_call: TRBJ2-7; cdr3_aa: ASSVGTSGASEQY
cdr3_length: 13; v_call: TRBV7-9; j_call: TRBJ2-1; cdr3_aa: ASSGSGRAANEQF
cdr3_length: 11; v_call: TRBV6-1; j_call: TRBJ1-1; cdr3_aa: ASADRFNTEAF
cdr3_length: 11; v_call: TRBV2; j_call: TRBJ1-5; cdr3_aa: ASSTGIGQPQH
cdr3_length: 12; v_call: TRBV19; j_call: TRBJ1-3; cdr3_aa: ASSFDRGGGTIY
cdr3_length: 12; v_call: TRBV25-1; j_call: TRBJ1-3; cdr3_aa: ASSDREYGNTIY
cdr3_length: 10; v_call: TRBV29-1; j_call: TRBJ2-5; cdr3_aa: SVGQGSKTQY
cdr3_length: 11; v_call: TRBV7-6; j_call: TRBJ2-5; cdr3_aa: ASSLLEQETQY
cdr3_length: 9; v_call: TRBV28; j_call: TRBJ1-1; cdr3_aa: ASRGRPEAF
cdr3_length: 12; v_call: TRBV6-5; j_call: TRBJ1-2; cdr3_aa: ASSYLDSNYGYT
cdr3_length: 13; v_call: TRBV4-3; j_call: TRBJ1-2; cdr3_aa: ASSQEPQGGYGYT
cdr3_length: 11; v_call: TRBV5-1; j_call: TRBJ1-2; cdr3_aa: ASSLGQPNGYT
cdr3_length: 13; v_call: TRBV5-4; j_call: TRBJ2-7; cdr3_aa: ASSSGTGTSYEQY
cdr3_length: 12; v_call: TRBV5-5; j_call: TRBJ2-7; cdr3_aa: ASSMTGPTYEQY
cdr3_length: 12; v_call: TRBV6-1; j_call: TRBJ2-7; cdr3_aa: ASSGSGSPYEQY